This TCR beta chain was documented in a study of radiation and T cells in renal cell carcinoma. TCRdb keeps only in-frame clones here, not all; method: immunoSEQ multiplex PCR. The data contain around 77,000 clones, over 65% of them seen just once; the ten biggest clones take up 2% to 3%. Indicated time point: blood 4 weeks post-SBRT, at nephrectomy. The treatment is: 15 Gy SBRT to primary tumor, nephrectomy 4 weeks later. Germline V gene lookup returns CDR1 MNHNS and CDR2 SASEGT. The CDR3 is made up of 14 amino acids. Trimming took 6 bases from V and 9 from J, leaving 20 bases between them. J is TRBJ1-1 and V is TRBV6-1; TRBD1 is a possible D gene (6 bases). The input for sequencing was blood, taken from a patient whose treatment included radiotherapy and nephrectomy. This TCR came from a woman aged 60 to 75 with renal cell carcinoma. This CDR3 is CASRPTGGTPKAFF. CDR3 in DNA: TGTGCCAGCAGGCCGACGGGGGGGACACCCAAAGCTTTCTTT.